Detailed here is one T cell receptor (beta chain). The sample originates from a study of blood T cell repertoires in COVID-19. Study context: Acute-phase and convalescent COVID-19 samples originated in the United States, Italy and Spain. The cDNA or gDNA used as material had been derived from T cells, B-cell-depleted T cells, or PBMCs.

V was trimmed by 4 bases and J by 7 bases, leaving 25 bases between them. The CDR3 contains 18 residues. Germline values: CDR1 KGHDR, CDR2 SFDVKD. Authors' methods: Reference gene primer amplification in the assay estimated nucleated cell counts. The assay was immunoSEQ multiplex PCR, and TCRdb's table has in-frame clones only and misses some. V, J and clone size are those of that table, while D and trimming were read from the DNA. The data show 150,000 to 200,000 clones, under 80% seen once. The sample taken for sequencing was peripheral blood. This sequence was found in a woman of 80 years or more with acute or convalescent COVID-19. This chain connects TRBV24-1 to TRBJ2-1; tentative D call: TRBD2 (6 bases). The DNA for the CDR3 is TGTGCCACCAGTGACTCATCCCGGGACGGGGGATGGAGGAATGAGCAGTTCTTC. This sequence encodes CATSDSSRDGGWRNEQFF.